This TCR beta chain was sequenced during a study of T cells in Graves' hyperthyroidism and ophthalmopathy. TCR beta CDR3 regions were amplified from RNA. An initial round of RT-PCR targeting the TCR CDR3 relied on the HTBI primer set. TCRdb independently ran MiXCR on the multiplex PCR reads; one entry per CDR3 protein. The sample has 93,000 or so distinct CDR3 sequences, 47% seen once. V dropped 3 bases and J dropped 6; count of bases not matched to a gene: 8. The CDR3 extends over 15 amino acids. In germline, CDR1 is LNHDA, CDR2 SQIVND (reference sequence). The sequenced sample consisted of blood. This rearrangement joins TRBV19 to TRBJ2-1, with 7 bases fitting TRBD2. This TCR derives from a man between 35 and 55 years old with Graves' hyperthyroidism. The CDR3 sequence: CASSMSSGIGNEQFF. In DNA, the CDR3 is TGTGCCAGTAGTATGTCGAGCGGGATCGGCAATGAGCAGTTCTTC.